This record concerns one T cell receptor beta chain sequence. The antigen is unknown. This sample is drawn from a study of T-cell memory formation after mild COVID-19. Study-wide results and caveats: Most CD4+ clones that shrank were in CM and EM, while CD8+ ones turned up in EMRA. Some SARS-CoV-2-responding clones were already detected in memory before infection.

The CDR3 runs 9 residues. Germline V gene sequence: CDR1 SEHNR, CDR2 FQNEAQ (reference sequence). 5'RACE with constant-segment primers built TCRalpha and TCRbeta cDNA libraries with UMIs. TCRdb re-called the 5' RACE reads through MiXCR, storing one row per CDR3 protein. The repertoire holds 350,000 to 450,000 distinct CDR3 sequences, with over 13% as singletons. The sequenced material came from PBMCs or a T cell subset sorted from them (not recorded which). This clonotype was sampled from a man aged 18 to 29 who had mild COVID-19 (a few samples of this study predate the infection). Cell type and time point are not known. J is TRBJ1-2 and V is TRBV7-9; D remains unclear. The DNA for the CDR3 is TGTGGCGGTGGAGATGGCTACACCTTC. Residues: CGGGDGYTF.